This passage covers 10 T cell receptor beta chains from one sample sequenced in a study of HIV-infected patients and healthy controls. The repertoire came from unfractionated whole blood and reflected all unsorted peripheral T cells. About 540 ng RNA was reverse transcribed with alpha and beta constant-region primers. Using multiplexing indices, alpha and beta chain libraries were generated apart by chain-specific third strand synthesis. TCRdb passed the 5' RACE reads through MiXCR, listing each CDR3 protein once. The table has tens of thousands of distinct CDR3 sequences, about 9% seen once. Material: blood. These receptor sequences come from an adult in good health.

This clonotype has only a few counts. The rearrangement links TRBV4-1 to TRBJ1-5; D is unclear. The germline gives CDR1 MGHRA, CDR2 YSYEKL. The CDR3 has 12 amino acids. The ends were cut back, 2 bases at V and 4 bases at J, with 3 bases in the middle. CDR3: CASSQPNQPQHF. The CDR3 region has the DNA TGCGCCAGCAGCCAACCGAATCAGCCCCAGCATTTT.

This clonotype was detected ten times or more. The rearrangement joins TRBV7-2 to TRBJ1-2; possible D gene TRBD1, 6 bases. CDR3 length: 15 amino acids. The germline V gene has CDR1 SGHTA and CDR2 FQGNSA. Trimming cost V 5 bases and J 4 bases, with 17 bases left between them. The DNA of the CDR3 is TGTGCCAGCAGCCCCGGTTCGGGGGGCACCTATGGCTACACCTTC. It is translated as CASSPGSGGTYGYTF.

The V and J genes are TRBV19 and TRBJ1-2; TRBD1 might be the D (6 bases). The CDR3 spans 14 residues. With 5 bases removed from V and 4 bases from J, the gap between germline ends came to 14 bases. Germline V lookup: CDR1 LNHDA, CDR2 SQIVND (reference sequence). The CDR3 DNA sequence: TGTGCCAGTAGTGTCTTACAGGGTCCCTATGGCTACACCTTC. Translating it yields CASSVLQGPYGYTF.

This clonotype was seen more than once but under ten times. The gene calls are TRBV11-2 and TRBJ2-5; 8 bases are a match to TRBD1. The CDR3 loop spans 14 amino acids. From germline, CDR1 is SGHAT and CDR2 FQNNGV. The ends lost 0 bases at V and 7 bases at J; junction bases unmatched: 4. CDR3 DNA: TGTGCCAGCAGCTTAGATAAAGGGACAGGGACCCAGTACTTC. Translated, it gives CASSLDKGTGTQYF.

Ten or more counts support this clonotype. The chain employs TRBV6-5 and TRBJ2-6; maybe TRBD1 (6 bases). The CDR3 is 18 amino acids. Germline assignment: CDR1 MNHEY and CDR2 SVGAGI. Deletions cut 0 bases from V and 0 bases from J, with 12 bases between. The CDR3 bases are TGTGCCAGCAGTTACTCGAAGGACAGAAGCTCTGGGGCCAACGTCCTGACTTTC. This sequence encodes CASSYSKDRSSGANVLTF.

This clonotype was picked up one time. The V gene is TRBV19, the J gene TRBJ2-1; 7 bases align to TRBD1. V was clipped by 10 bases and J by 5 bases; unmatched bases: 17. The CDR3 covers 16 residues. CDR1 and CDR2 (germline): LNHDA, SQIVND (reference sequence). The CDR3 nucleotides are TGTGCCACCCTACAGGTCGGGCAGGGGGTCCACAATGAGCAGTTCTTC. Residues: CATLQVGQGVHNEQFF.

This clonotype was recorded at least ten times. The chain employs TRBV7-3 and TRBJ2-1, with 8 bases lining up with TRBD1. Germline-derived CDR1 and CDR2 are SGHTA and FQGTGA. V was pared by 2 bases and J by 7 bases, with 10 bases of the junction left unmatched. The CDR3 contains 16 residues. CDR3 nucleotides: TGTGCCAGCAGCTTATATCGGACAGGGTGGTCAAATGAGCAGTTCTTC. Translating it yields CASSLYRTGWSNEQFF.

This clonotype occurred many times. V is TRBV10-3 and J is TRBJ2-2; 9 bases fit TRBD1. CDR3 length: 16 residues. Germline-derived CDR1 and CDR2 are ENHRY and SYGVKD. V trimming: 0 bases; J trimming: 7 bases; junction bases outside the gene matches: 6. For the CDR3, the DNA is TGTGCCATCAGTGAGTCACAGGGGGCGCTCGGCGGGGAGCTGTTTTTT. This translates into CAISESQGALGGELFF.

This clonotype has a count of ten or more. The chain employs TRBV2 and TRBJ1-1; 9 bases are a match to TRBD1. The V gene end was trimmed by 11 bases and the J gene end by 0 bases; junction bases not matched to a gene: 13. Germline V gene sequence: CDR1 SNHLY, CDR2 FYNNEI. CDR3 length equals 16 residues. CDR3 residues: CAPTGGYGFVNTEAFF. The CDR3 DNA reads TGTGCCCCCACAGGGGGCTACGGTTTTGTGAACACTGAAGCTTTCTTT.

The table lists this clonotype with many counts. In DNA form, the CDR3 reads TGTGCCAGCAGTCAGGATCTTAACACTGAAGCTTTCTTT. It codes for CASSQDLNTEAFF. The genes are TRBV6-4 and TRBJ1-1; D not resolved. This CDR3 is 13 amino acids long. V lost 5 bases and J lost 2, with 9 bases in between. Per the germline V gene, CDR1 is MRHNA and CDR2 is SNTAGT.